The 17 T cell receptor beta chains below were found in one sample sequenced in a study of blood T cells in healthy people across ages. A second roughly 7 to 11 cycle PCR used barcoded and J-beta primers. MiXCR, run by TCRdb on the 5' RACE reads, gives a single entry per CDR3 protein. The sample yields 1,500,000 or so distinct CDR3 sequences, 59% seen once. Material: blood. These receptors all stem from a man aged 18-30 years in good health.

V gene TRBV12-3 or TRBV12-4 combines with J gene TRBJ2-7; 10 bases map to TRBD2. This CDR3 is built from 15 residues. V lost 4 bases, J lost 5 bases, and 8 bases stayed unmatched. This CDR3 reads CASSSSGGARNEQYF. CDR3 nucleotides: TGTGCCAGCAGTTCAAGCGGGGGGGCACGAAACGAGCAGTACTTC.

This clonotype came up a few times. This chain joins TRBV6-5 and TRBJ2-4; D unclear. The J call may be wrong; the DNA end is better matched by TRBJ2-7. The CDR3 runs 14 residues. Germline V gene sequence: CDR1 MNHEY, CDR2 SVGAGI. The CDR3 spells CASSYPDPPYEQYF. DNA of the CDR3: TGTGCCAGCAGTTACCCTGACCCTCCCTACGAGCAGTACTTC.

CDR3 protein: CASSQDRFGELFF. CDR3 coding DNA: TGTGCCAGCAGCCAGGACAGGTTCGGGGAGCTGTTTTTT. This chain links TRBV6-6 with TRBJ2-2, with TRBD1 matching over 7 bases. CDR3 size: 13 residues. J lost 7 bases, V lost 6 bases, and 5 bases had no gene match. Germline assignment: CDR1 MNHNY and CDR2 SVGAGI (reference sequence).

CDR3 in amino acids: CSARQGVSYNEQFF. CDR3 nucleotides: TGCAGTGCAAGACAGGGGGTTTCCTACAATGAGCAGTTCTTC. The chain is built from TRBV20-1 and TRBJ2-1; 9 bases fit TRBD1. The germline V gene encodes CDR1 DFQATT and CDR2 SNEGSKA (reference sequence). The CDR3 sequence is 14 residues long. V dropped 6 bases and J dropped 1; count of bases not matched to a gene: 4.

The J gene is TRBJ2-3, the V gene TRBV5-5; 7 positions match TRBD2. J was trimmed by 2 bases and V by 5 bases; bases with no gene match: 5. There are 14 residues in the CDR3. Germline CDR1 and CDR2: SGHKS and YYEKEE (reference sequence). CDR3 sequence (DNA): TGTGCCAGCAGTAGAGCGGGATTCACAGATACGCAGTATTTT. This gives the protein CASSRAGFTDTQYF. Supplemented by reference TRBV5-5 and TRBJ2-3, the full variable domain reads DAGVTQSPTHLIKTRGQQVTLRCSPISGHKSVSWYQQVLGQGPQFIFQYYEKEERGRGNFPDRFSARQFPNYSSELNVNALLLGDSALYLCASSRAGFTDTQYFGPGTRLTVL.

V usage is TRBV29-1 and J usage is TRBJ2-1, with 8 bases matching TRBD1. The J call is uncertain, as TRBJ2-7 better fits the DNA end. The germline gives CDR1 SQVTM, CDR2 ANQGSEA. The CDR3 consists of 16 residues. CDR3 amino acids: CSGNLQGASSYNEQYF. The CDR3 DNA follows: TGCAGCGGCAACCTTCAGGGGGCCAGCTCCTACAATGAGCAGTACTTC.

V gene TRBV6-1 combines with J gene TRBJ1-3, with D possibly matching TRBD1 (5 bases). CDR3 size: 14 residues. The germline V gene encodes CDR1 MNHNS and CDR2 SASEGT. Trimming removed 5 bases from V and 4 bases from J, with 12 bases in between. The CDR3 DNA sequence: TGTGCCAGCAGTCTCGGGCAGGGAGGAAACACCATATATTTT. It specifies CASSLGQGGNTIYF.

The CDR3 nucleotides are TGCAGCGCCCTGGCGGCAGTGACAAACTATGGCTACACCTTC. Protein sequence: CSALAAVTNYGYTF. This chain connects TRBV29-1 to TRBJ1-2, with D unclear. Germline assignment: CDR1 SQVTM and CDR2 ANQGSEA. The germline V and J ends were trimmed by 7 bases and 2 bases, with 17 bases remaining between them. The length of the CDR3 is 14 residues. The complete variable domain, with remaining parts taken from reference TRBV29-1 and TRBJ1-2, reads SAVISQKPSRDICQRGTSLTIQCQVDSQVTMMFWYRQQPGQSLTLIATANQGSEATYESGFVIDKFPISRPNLTFSTLTVSNMSPEDSSIYLCSALAAVTNYGYTFGSGTRLTVV.

The rearrangement uses TRBV9 and TRBJ2-3, with a tentative D call TRBD2 (6 bases). The V end lost 6 bases, the J end lost 4 bases, and 18 bases lay between the germline ends. Germline lookup yields CDR1 SGDLS and CDR2 YYNGEE. CDR3 length: 15 amino acids. CDR3 DNA sequence: TGTGCCAGCAACCTAATCGGGGGTAGGGCAGATACGCAGTATTTT. Its protein is CASNLIGGRADTQYF.

This chain uses TRBV20-1 with TRBJ2-7, with D unclear. V was pared by 0 bases and J by 4 bases, with 7 bases between. CDR1 and CDR2 (germline): DFQATT, SNEGSKA (reference sequence). The CDR3 consists of 12 residues. CDR3 loop: CSAREGRYEQYF. Written as DNA, the CDR3 is TGCAGTGCTAGAGAGGGTCGTTACGAGCAGTACTTC.

This chain joins TRBV5-1 and TRBJ2-5; a possible D gene is TRBD2 (5 bases). Germline assignment: CDR1 SGHRS and CDR2 YFSETQ. Deletions cut 4 bases from V and 4 bases from J, with 14 bases between. The CDR3 sequence is 14 residues long. Here the CDR3 DNA reads TGCGCCAGCAGCCCGGGAAGTTGGGTAGAGACCCAGTACTTC. Encoded protein: CASSPGSWVETQYF.

V gene TRBV4-1 combines with J gene TRBJ2-1, with 10 bases that match TRBD2. Germline-derived CDR1 and CDR2 are MGHRA and YSYEKL. CDR3 length equals 20 residues. V trimming: 0 bases; J trimming: 6 bases; junction bases outside the gene matches: 17. This CDR3 reads CASSQDPPPSGGTRVNEQFF. The CDR3 DNA is TGCGCCAGCAGCCAAGATCCACCACCTAGCGGGGGTACCCGGGTCAATGAGCAGTTCTTC.

This sequence joins TRBV7-2 and TRBJ2-7, with D possibly matching TRBD1 (6 bases). Germline CDR1 and CDR2: SGHTA and FQGNSA. The CDR3 is made up of 16 amino acids. V was trimmed by 2 bases and J by 0 bases, leaving 14 bases between them. In DNA form, the CDR3 reads TGTGCCAGCAGCTTACCAGGGGCGCTAAGCTCCTACGAGCAGTACTTC. Its protein product is CASSLPGALSSYEQYF.

The chain links TRBV18 to TRBJ2-3; perhaps TRBD1 as D (5 bases). This CDR3 is built from 15 residues. Germline V gene lookup returns CDR1 KGHSH and CDR2 LQKENI. The V end was cut by 2 bases, the J end by 2 bases, with 11 bases between. The CDR3 DNA reads as TGTGCCAGCTCACCAGGGGCAGAAGTCACAGATACGCAGTATTTT. This encodes CASSPGAEVTDTQYF.

This chain connects TRBV20-1 to TRBJ1-1; D call uncertain. V lost 1 base, J lost 4 bases, and 10 bases lay in between. Germline assignment: CDR1 DFQATT and CDR2 SNEGSKA (reference sequence). This CDR3 contains 13 residues. For the CDR3, the DNA is TGCAGTGCTAGAGTTAGGGCGGGCACTGAAGCTTTCTTT. Amino acid sequence: CSARVRAGTEAFF.

The V and J genes are TRBV7-9 and TRBJ2-3; TRBD2 aligns across 7 bases. Germline V gene lookup returns CDR1 SEHNR and CDR2 FQNEAQ (reference sequence). V was pared by 1 base and J by 3 bases, with 7 bases of the junction left unmatched. The CDR3 length is 16 residues. The CDR3 region is CASSLEPAGITDTQYF. CDR3 bases: TGTGCCAGCAGCTTAGAGCCAGCGGGGATAACAGATACGCAGTATTTT.

This clonotype was seen only once. CDR3 coding DNA: TGTGCCAGCAGCTTATTATACGTAGACAGGGACAATGAGCAGTTCTTC. Protein product: CASSLLYVDRDNEQFF. The V and J genes are TRBV11-2 and TRBJ2-1; 7 positions match TRBD1. Germline-derived CDR1 and CDR2 are SGHAT and FQNNGV. V lost 2 bases to trimming and J lost 5 bases; unmatched junction nucleotides: 9. The CDR3 consists of 16 residues. The variable domain in full, with the rest retrieved from reference TRBV11-2 and TRBJ2-1, is EAGVAQSPRYKIIEKRQSVAFWCNPISGHATLYWYQQILGQGPKLLIQFQNNGVVDDSQLPKDRFSAERLKGVDSTLKIQPAKLEDSAVYLCASSLLYVDRDNEQFFGPGTRLTVL.